Shown below are 19 T cell receptor beta chains from a single sample sequenced in a study of blood T cell repertoires in COVID-19. Measured with immunoSEQ multiplex PCR; TCRdb has only the in-frame clones, and not every one. The profile shows 70,000 to 95,000 clones, 75% to 85% of them singletons. Material for sequencing was peripheral blood. These receptors were taken from a human donor in a cohort sampled during active COVID-19.

The chain carries TRBV11-3 and TRBJ2-1, with 9 bases matching TRBD2. Germline loops: CDR1 SGHNT, CDR2 YENEEA. V lost 5 bases, J lost 6 bases, and 8 bases stayed unmatched. The CDR3 has 15 amino acids. The CDR3 nucleotides read TGTGCCAGCAGCCAAGGACTAGCGAATAGCAATGAGCAGTTCTTC. Protein product: CASSQGLANSNEQFF.

The sample holds a few counts of this clone. V gene TRBV15 combines with J gene TRBJ1-5; TRBD1 aligns across 8 bases. This CDR3 comprises 14 residues. The ends lost 1 base at V and 7 bases at J; junction bases unmatched: 3. Per germline, CDR1 LNHNV and CDR2 YYDKDF (reference sequence). CDR3 nucleotides: TGTGCCACCAGCAGAGGGACAGGGAACCAGCCCCAGCATTTT. Residues: CATSRGTGNQPQHF.

The chain couples TRBV7-9 to TRBJ2-3; the match to TRBD1 covers 7 bases. The CDR3 runs to 16 residues. V lost 5 bases, J lost 0 bases, and 8 bases stayed unmatched. CDR1 and CDR2 (germline): SEHNR, FQNEAQ (reference sequence). CDR3 region: CASSPWDSYSTDTQYF. DNA of the CDR3: TGTGCCAGCAGCCCGTGGGACAGTTATAGCACAGATACGCAGTATTTT.

The chain employs TRBV19 and TRBJ2-1, with 12 bases aligning to TRBD2. Germline V gene sequence: CDR1 LNHDA, CDR2 SQIVND (reference sequence). Trimming removed 6 bases from V and 8 bases from J; junction bases left unmatched: 14. This CDR3 is built from 17 residues. CDR3 protein: CASSDKRLAGGLYEQFF. Here the CDR3 DNA reads TGTGCCAGTAGCGACAAACGGCTAGCGGGGGGGCTCTATGAGCAGTTCTTC.

This rearrangement joins TRBV7-3 to TRBJ1-1; TRBD1 matches 9 bases. J lost 1 base, V lost 2 bases, and 5 bases had no gene match. The germline CDR1 and CDR2 sequences are SGHTA and FQGTGA. This CDR3 spans 16 amino acids. The CDR3 sequence is CASSLLGTGTNTEAFF. DNA for the CDR3: TGTGCCAGCAGCTTACTTGGGACAGGGACGAACACTGAAGCTTTCTTT.

The chain combines TRBV5-1 with TRBJ2-1, with 10 bases fitting TRBD2. Germline-derived CDR1 and CDR2 are SGHRS and YFSETQ. This CDR3 region has 14 residues. The J segment lost 5 bases and the V segment lost 5 bases, leaving 4 bases of the junction unmatched. The CDR3 DNA follows: TGCGCCAGCAGGGACAGCGGGGGGGACAATGAGCAGTTCTTC. Protein sequence: CASRDSGGDNEQFF.

The V call is TRBV5-8, the J call TRBJ1-2; the match to TRBD1 covers 7 bases. The V gene end was trimmed by 3 bases and the J gene end by 4 bases; junction bases not matched to a gene: 6. Germline-derived CDR1 and CDR2 are SGHTS and YDEGEE. CDR3 length equals 14 residues. The CDR3 DNA reads TGTGCCAGCAGCTCGAACAGGGGACCCTATGGCTACACCTTC. Its translation is CASSSNRGPYGYTF.

The chain links TRBV6-5 to TRBJ2-7, with 8 positions matching TRBD1. The CDR3 runs to 14 residues. CDR1 is MNHEY, CDR2 SVGAGI, per germline. V shed 7 bases, J shed 1 base, and the junction held 6 bases outside the gene matches. This CDR3 is CASMEQGASYEQYF. As DNA, the CDR3 is TGTGCCAGCATGGAGCAGGGGGCTTCCTACGAGCAGTACTTC.

The CDR3 region is CASSQAAGSGAGTF. The CDR3 DNA reads as TGTGCCAGCAGCCAAGCCGCAGGTTCCGGTGCGGGAACCTTC. The V and J genes are TRBV4-2 and TRBJ1-2; D not certain. The V and J ends lost 1 base and 14 bases respectively, with 20 bases between them. Germline V lookup: CDR1 LGHNA, CDR2 YNFKEQ. The CDR3 contains 14 residues.

The chain joins TRBV10-3 to TRBJ2-1, with TRBD2 identical over 7 bases. The CDR3 totals 14 residues. V lost 10 bases and J lost 2; bases outside the gene matches: 8. Germline V gene data show CDR1 as ENHRY and CDR2 as SYGVKD. The CDR3 DNA follows: TGTGCCACCAGAGCGGGGTTAACCTACAATGAGCAGTTCTTC. It codes for CATRAGLTYNEQFF.

The chain is built from TRBV11-1 and TRBJ1-2, with no clear D. Trimming took off 2 bases at V and 0 bases at J, with 10 bases between the two ends. Looked up from germline, CDR1 is SGHAT and CDR2 is FQDESV (reference sequence). This CDR3 spans 15 amino acids. The CDR3 is CASSLSRGANYGYTF. As DNA, the CDR3 is TGTGCCAGCAGCTTATCTCGGGGTGCTAACTATGGCTACACCTTC.

CDR3: CASSLSGTGQETQYF. CDR3 DNA: TGCGCCAGCAGCTTGTCCGGGACAGGACAAGAGACCCAGTACTTC. The gene calls are TRBV5-1 and TRBJ2-5, with 8 positions matching TRBD1. The CDR3 loop spans 15 amino acids. Germline V gene data show CDR1 as SGHRS and CDR2 as YFSETQ. V dropped 1 base and J dropped 2; count of bases not matched to a gene: 4.

V usage is TRBV24-1 and J usage is TRBJ2-7; TRBD1 might be the D (6 bases). The CDR3 loop spans 15 amino acids. Per the germline V gene, CDR1 is KGHDR and CDR2 is SFDVKD. V was pared by 3 bases and J by 2 bases, with 13 bases between. Written as DNA, the CDR3 is TGTGCCACCAGTGATACGAGGGGGAAGACCTACGAGCAGTACTTC. This encodes CATSDTRGKTYEQYF.

V usage is TRBV9 and J usage is TRBJ1-2, with TRBD1 matching over 8 bases. The CDR3 is made up of 15 amino acids. CDR1 is SGDLS, CDR2 YYNGEE, per germline. Trimming at V came to 3 bases and at J to 2 bases, leaving 6 bases not matched to a gene. The CDR3 loop reads CASSGTGYENYGYTF. For the CDR3, the DNA is TGTGCCAGCAGCGGGACAGGGTATGAGAACTATGGCTACACCTTC.

V and J are TRBV11-2 and TRBJ2-3; D perhaps matches TRBD1 (5 bases). CDR1 and CDR2 (germline): SGHAT, FQNNGV. V was trimmed by 4 bases and J by 0 bases, leaving 14 bases between them. The CDR3 totals 16 residues. CDR3 DNA sequence: TGTGCCAGCAGCTCCCCCAGGACATGGAGCACAGATACGCAGTATTTT. It is translated as CASSSPRTWSTDTQYF.

The rearrangement joins TRBV29-1 to TRBJ1-5; TRBD1 aligns across 7 bases. The V gene end was trimmed by 6 bases and the J gene end by 7 bases; junction bases not matched to a gene: 9. Germline V gene sequence: CDR1 SQVTM, CDR2 ANQGSEA. This CDR3 is 13 amino acids long. This chain's CDR3 is CSVRQGRSQPQHF. The CDR3 bases are TGCAGCGTCCGACAGGGACGGTCCCAGCCCCAGCATTTT.

In this sample, this clone turned up once. The chain recombines TRBV15 with TRBJ1-5, with D perhaps matching TRBD1 (6 bases). The V end lost 0 bases, the J end lost 7 bases, and 13 bases lay between the germline ends. This CDR3 contains 15 residues. Germline values: CDR1 LNHNV, CDR2 YYDKDF (reference sequence). CDR3 amino acids: CATSRDGQGPQPQHF. The CDR3 DNA is TGTGCCACCAGCAGAGATGGTCAGGGGCCCCAGCCCCAGCATTTT.

The chain joins TRBV6-2 or TRBV6-3 to TRBJ2-7, with TRBD1 matching over 9 bases. CDR1 and CDR2 (germline): MNHEY, SVGEGT. J gave up 1 base and V 2 bases, and 6 bases lay outside the gene matches. This CDR3 has 16 amino acids. This CDR3 reads CASSYPRQGESYEQYF. As DNA, the CDR3 is TGTGCCAGCAGTTACCCCCGACAGGGGGAGTCCTACGAGCAGTACTTC.

The gene calls are TRBV7-9 and TRBJ1-4, with TRBD1 as a possible D gene (5 bases). This CDR3 is built from 13 residues. Germline lookup yields CDR1 SEHNR and CDR2 FQNEAQ (reference sequence). The V end was cut by 0 bases, the J end by 13 bases, with 12 bases between. The CDR3 reads CASSLAGGVVLFF. CDR3 sequence (DNA): TGTGCCAGCAGCTTAGCCGGGGGAGTGGTACTGTTTTTT.